This TCR beta chain was obtained from a study of preoperative IRX-2 immunotherapy in early breast cancer. The treatment here: preoperative locoregional IRX-2 cytokine immunotherapy. This phase Ib study tested locoregional IRX-2 cytokine immunotherapy given before surgery. The assay was immunoSEQ multiplex PCR, and TCRdb's table has in-frame clones only and misses some. The repertoire holds approximately 98,000 clones, with just over 85% as singletons. Trimming removed 5 bases from V and 0 bases from J; junction bases left unmatched: 3. CDR1 is MNHGY and CDR2 is SAAAGT in the germline V gene. There are 16 residues in the CDR3.

This chain joins TRBV6-8 and TRBJ2-6; 8 nucleotides align to TRBD1. The starting material was tumor tissue, obtained after IRX-2 immunotherapy. This sequence originates from a human donor with breast cancer. CDR3 protein: CASSPQGGSGANVLTF. In DNA, the CDR3 is TGTGCCAGCAGTCCACAGGGGGGCTCTGGGGCCAACGTCCTGACTTTC.